Listed below are T cell receptor beta chains from one sample, sequenced in a study of human T cells and chemical hapten exposure. TCRdb re-analysed the RACE reads in MiXCR, keeping a single row per CDR3 protein. This sample has approximately 320,000 distinct CDR3 sequences, with around 5.5% found just once. The input for sequencing was whole blood, taken in connection with sensitization to the hapten diphenylcyclopropenone (DPC). These receptors all stem from a woman between 18 and 30 years old with alopecia areata. Some clones in this sample may be carry-over from other donors' samples. The CDR3 runs from the conserved cysteine through the conserved F or W. Fields, in order: CDR3 length, clone size, D gene, J gene, V gene, CDR3 DNA, CDR3 protein. A D gene is named only where the DNA matches it firmly. Size is stated for part of the rows, as once, few or many counts, or as a class when the clone is expanded.

length: 15; size: many; D: -; J: TRBJ2-7; V: TRBV12-3/TRBV12-4; DNA: TGTGCCAGCAGCTCCGGGACCAAAGGATCACACGAGCAGTACTTC; CDR3: CASSSGTKGSHEQYF
length: 15; size: -; D: -; J: TRBJ1-4; V: TRBV4-2; DNA: TGTGCCAGCAGCCAAGATTGGCGGCTGTATGAAAAACTGTTTTTT; CDR3: CASSQDWRLYEKLFF
length: 14; size: -; D: -; J: TRBJ1-4; V: TRBV12-3/TRBV12-4; DNA: TGTGCCAGCAATGTCGGGGGGACTAGTGAAAAACTGTTTTTT; CDR3: CASNVGGTSEKLFF
length: 14; size: few; D: -; J: TRBJ1-1; V: TRBV4-2; DNA: TGTGCCAGCAGCCAAGAAAGGGAATTCACTGAAGCTTTCTTT; CDR3: CASSQEREFTEAFF
length: 16; size: -; D: TRBD2; J: TRBJ2-1; V: TRBV5-1; DNA: TGCGCCAGCAGCTCCGAACTAGCGGGGGGCAGGAATGAGCAGTTCTTC; CDR3: CASSSELAGGRNEQFF
length: 14; size: many; D: TRBD1; J: TRBJ1-6; V: TRBV7-9; DNA: TGTGCCAGCAGCGCGGACAGGGGTAATTCACCCCTCCACTTT; CDR3: CASSADRGNSPLHF
length: 14; size: few; D: -; J: TRBJ2-7; V: TRBV5-4; DNA: TGTGCCAGCAGCCGGGATGGAACTACCTACGAGCAGTACTTC; CDR3: CASSRDGTTYEQYF
length: 16; size: many; D: -; J: TRBJ2-2; V: TRBV5-6; DNA: TGTGCCAGCTCCCTACTCGGGCCAGGAGGCACCGGGGAGCTGTTTTTT; CDR3: CASSLLGPGGTGELFF
length: 13; size: many; D: -; J: TRBJ2-5; V: TRBV5-5; DNA: TGTGCCAGCAGCTTGGCGGAGGGGGCCACCCAGTACTTC; CDR3: CASSLAEGATQYF
length: 13; size: many; D: -; J: TRBJ1-1; V: TRBV14; DNA: TGTGCCAGCAGCCAAGATTCGGGGTCAAGGGCTTTCTTT; CDR3: CASSQDSGSRAFF
length: 15; size: -; D: TRBD1; J: TRBJ2-2; V: TRBV20-1; DNA: TGCAGTGCTAGAGCCCCCGGGACAGGGACCGGGGAGCTGTTTTTT; CDR3: CSARAPGTGTGELFF
length: 14; size: few; D: -; J: TRBJ2-3; V: TRBV18; DNA: TGTGCCAGCTCCCTGCTAGCAGACACAGATACGCAGTATTTT; CDR3: CASSLLADTDTQYF
length: 16; size: few; D: -; J: TRBJ1-2; V: TRBV7-9; DNA: TGTGCCAGCAGCTTATCCCTGGTTCGATTCGAAGGGGGCTACACCTTC; CDR3: CASSLSLVRFEGGYTF
length: 16; size: -; D: -; J: TRBJ2-3; V: TRBV7-6; DNA: TGTGCCAGCAGCTTAGCGTTCTCGAGCTACACAGATACGCAGTATTTT; CDR3: CASSLAFSSYTDTQYF
length: 14; size: many; D: TRBD1; J: TRBJ1-1; V: TRBV6-6; DNA: TGTGCCAGCAGTTACTCAACAGGGGGCACTGAAGCTTTCTTT; CDR3: CASSYSTGGTEAFF
length: 14; size: few; D: -; J: TRBJ1-4; V: TRBV7-8; DNA: TGTGCCAGCAGTTTAAGGACCCCTGAGGAAAAACTGTTTTTT; CDR3: CASSLRTPEEKLFF
length: 14; size: many; D: -; J: TRBJ2-6; V: TRBV28; DNA: TGTGCCAGCTTTGACGGTTCTGGGGCCAACGTCCTGACTTTC; CDR3: CASFDGSGANVLTF
length: 14; size: -; D: -; J: TRBJ1-1; V: TRBV11-2; DNA: TGTGCCAGCAGCTTAGACCTAGGTGTCACTGAAGCTTTCTTT; CDR3: CASSLDLGVTEAFF
length: 16; size: many; D: -; J: TRBJ1-4; V: TRBV4-2; DNA: TGTGCCAGCAGCCAAGAGTCTATCGCAACTAATGAAAAACTGTTTTTT; CDR3: CASSQESIATNEKLFF
length: 17; size: many; D: -; J: TRBJ2-1; V: TRBV5-1; DNA: TGCGCCAGCAGCTTGGTGGCAACCACCAGCCTTTACAATGAGCAGTTCTTC; CDR3: CASSLVATTSLYNEQFF
length: 15; size: -; D: -; J: TRBJ1-1; V: TRBV4-1; DNA: TGCGCCAGCAGCCACGACCCTACCGCTAACACTGAAGCTTTATTT; CDR3: CASSHDPTANTEALF
length: 16; size: many; D: TRBD1; J: TRBJ1-5; V: TRBV2; DNA: TGTGCCAGCACCCGAGGCGGAACAGGGGGAGGTCAGCCCCAGCATTTT; CDR3: CASTRGGTGGGQPQHF
length: 13; size: many; D: TRBD2; J: TRBJ2-7; V: TRBV7-9; DNA: TGTGCCAGCAGCCCCTCTAGCGGGAACGAGCAGTACTTC; CDR3: CASSPSSGNEQYF
length: 14; size: -; D: -; J: TRBJ2-2; V: TRBV10-3; DNA: TGTGCCATCAGTGAATGGGAGGAGACCGGGGAGCTGTTTTTT; CDR3: CAISEWEETGELFF
length: 16; size: -; D: -; J: TRBJ2-2; V: TRBV5-1; DNA: TGCGCCAGCAGCTTGGCTCAGGCTCACAACACCGGGGAGCTGTTTTTT; CDR3: CASSLAQAHNTGELFF
length: 13; size: -; D: -; J: TRBJ1-2; V: TRBV7-9; DNA: TGTGCCAGCAGCCGGAATGGTAACTATGGCTACACCTTC; CDR3: CASSRNGNYGYTF
length: 15; size: -; D: -; J: TRBJ1-3; V: TRBV6-5; DNA: TGTGCCAGCAGATACTATGTAGACTCTGGAAACACCATATATTTT; CDR3: CASRYYVDSGNTIYF
length: 13; size: many; D: -; J: TRBJ2-5; V: TRBV4-2; DNA: TGTGCCAGCAGGGACAGCGGGGAAGAGACCCAGTACTTC; CDR3: CASRDSGEETQYF
length: 16; size: -; D: -; J: TRBJ1-2; V: TRBV3-1; DNA: TGTGCCAGCAGCCAAATAAGGGGACATTCCAACTATGGCTACACCTTC; CDR3: CASSQIRGHSNYGYTF
length: 15; size: many; D: TRBD1; J: TRBJ2-6; V: TRBV12-3/TRBV12-4; DNA: TGTGCCAGCAGTCCTGACAGGGCTGGGGCCAACGTCCTGACTTTC; CDR3: CASSPDRAGANVLTF
length: 15; size: few; D: TRBD1; J: TRBJ1-6; V: TRBV6-2/TRBV6-3; DNA: TGTGCCAGCAGTACCCTCGACAGGGATAATTCACCCCTCCACTTT; CDR3: CASSTLDRDNSPLHF
length: 15; size: many; D: -; J: TRBJ2-7; V: TRBV15; DNA: TGTGCCACCAGCAGAGATCTCGGCACCTCCTACGAGCAGTACTTC; CDR3: CATSRDLGTSYEQYF
length: 17; size: few; D: TRBD1; J: TRBJ1-2; V: TRBV6-5; DNA: TGTGCCAGCAGTCCCATCGGGACAGGGCAGAGGGACTATGGCTACACCTTC; CDR3: CASSPIGTGQRDYGYTF
length: 17; size: -; D: -; J: TRBJ2-6; V: TRBV6-4; DNA: TGTGCCAGCAGTGACTCGGGGGATCTCTCTGGGGCCAACGTCCTGACTTTC; CDR3: CASSDSGDLSGANVLTF
length: 15; size: many; D: -; J: TRBJ1-2; V: TRBV27; DNA: TGTGCCAGCCGGTCGGGCCAGCCATTACCGGAAGGCTACACCTTC; CDR3: CASRSGQPLPEGYTF
length: 14; size: few; D: TRBD1; J: TRBJ2-2; V: TRBV7-8; DNA: TGTGCCAGCAAAACAGGGGGCTTCGCCGGGGAGCTGTTTTTT; CDR3: CASKTGGFAGELFF
length: 14; size: -; D: -; J: TRBJ2-1; V: TRBV20-1; DNA: TGCAGTGCCCTAGAGAGGGGCATCTACAATGAGCAGTTCTTC; CDR3: CSALERGIYNEQFF
length: 13; size: many; D: -; J: TRBJ2-7; V: TRBV7-2; DNA: TGTGCCAGCAGCCCAGATGCCTCCTACGAGCAGTACTTC; CDR3: CASSPDASYEQYF
length: 15; size: many; D: TRBD2; J: TRBJ2-1; V: TRBV6-5; DNA: TGTGCCAGCAGTTACTGCCCGGGGGGGAACAATGAGCAGTTCTTC; CDR3: CASSYCPGGNNEQFF
length: 13; size: few; D: TRBD1; J: TRBJ2-7; V: TRBV7-2; DNA: TGTGCCAGCAGCTCTATGACAGGGGTCGAGCAGTACTTC; CDR3: CASSSMTGVEQYF
length: 15; size: few; D: -; J: TRBJ2-5; V: TRBV7-8; DNA: TGTGCCAGCAGCCTCGCTCTTGGACAGCAAGAGACCCAGTACTTC; CDR3: CASSLALGQQETQYF
length: 14; size: many; D: TRBD1; J: TRBJ1-1; V: TRBV28; DNA: TGTGCCAGCAGTTCCGGACAGGATCGAACTGAAGCTTTCTTT; CDR3: CASSSGQDRTEAFF
length: 16; size: many; D: TRBD2; J: TRBJ2-3; V: TRBV2; DNA: TGTGCCAGCAGCTTACGGACTAGCGGGGGCGGGGATACGCAGTATTTT; CDR3: CASSLRTSGGGDTQYF
length: 15; size: few; D: -; J: TRBJ2-5; V: TRBV5-1; DNA: TGCGCCAGCAGCACCCGGACAGCCGCAGGGAAGACCCAGTACTTC; CDR3: CASSTRTAAGKTQYF
length: 15; size: many; D: -; J: TRBJ2-4; V: TRBV6-2/TRBV6-3; DNA: TGTGCCAGCAGTTACTCTGCCGGACCCAGTCACATTCAGTACTTC; CDR3: CASSYSAGPSHIQYF
length: 15; size: -; D: TRBD1; J: TRBJ1-5; V: TRBV6-1; DNA: TGTGCCAGCAGGAGGGACAGGGCGGGCAATCAGCCCCAGCATTTT; CDR3: CASRRDRAGNQPQHF
length: 15; size: many; D: TRBD1; J: TRBJ2-5; V: TRBV7-2; DNA: TGTGCCAGCAGCTCGCGGACAGGGCTCCAAGAGACCCAGTACTTC; CDR3: CASSSRTGLQETQYF
length: 13; size: few; D: -; J: TRBJ2-1; V: TRBV6-5; DNA: TGTGCCAGCAGTTACTCCCAGGGCAATGAGCAGTTCTTC; CDR3: CASSYSQGNEQFF
length: 13; size: few; D: -; J: TRBJ2-5; V: TRBV7-2; DNA: TGTGCCAGCAGCGTCAGGTACCAAGAGACCCAGTACTTC; CDR3: CASSVRYQETQYF
length: 14; size: many; D: TRBD1; J: TRBJ2-7; V: TRBV29-1; DNA: TGCAGCGTTGAAGAGAGGACAGGGGTAAACGAGCAGTACTTC; CDR3: CSVEERTGVNEQYF
length: 15; size: many; D: TRBD2; J: TRBJ2-1; V: TRBV12-3/TRBV12-4; DNA: TGTGCCAGCAGTCGAAATAGCGGGGCCCCTAATGAGCAGTTCTTC; CDR3: CASSRNSGAPNEQFF
length: 16; size: -; D: TRBD1; J: TRBJ2-3; V: TRBV11-2; DNA: TGTGCCAGCAGCTTACGCGGGACAGGGGTATCAGATACGCAGTATTTT; CDR3: CASSLRGTGVSDTQYF
length: 17; size: -; D: TRBD2; J: TRBJ2-3; V: TRBV4-1; DNA: TGCGCCAGCAGCCAAGAGTCGACTAGCGGAATGACAGATACGCAGTATTTT; CDR3: CASSQESTSGMTDTQYF
length: 15; size: many; D: -; J: TRBJ2-7; V: TRBV4-3; DNA: TGCGCCAGCAGCCAAGGCCGGGATCCTACCTACGAGCAGTACTTC; CDR3: CASSQGRDPTYEQYF
length: 16; size: few; D: TRBD1; J: TRBJ2-5; V: TRBV9; DNA: TGTGCCAGCAGCGGAGGCGTGACAGGGGTTGGAAAGACCCAGTACTTC; CDR3: CASSGGVTGVGKTQYF
length: 13; size: many; D: -; J: TRBJ1-6; V: TRBV29-1; DNA: TGCAGCGTTGAAGGGACGGAGAATTCACCCCTCCACTTT; CDR3: CSVEGTENSPLHF
length: 15; size: many; D: -; J: TRBJ1-2; V: TRBV18; DNA: TGTGCCAGCTCACCAATGCAGGGCCCTAACTATGGCTACACCTTC; CDR3: CASSPMQGPNYGYTF